The clone carrying this TCR beta chain ranks as medium-sized. Antigen unknown. TCRdb reprocessed the PCR reads via MiXCR. This repertoire shows around 19,000 clones, approximately 15% found once; its top ten account for under 11%. Patients were all untreated before their thyroid surgery. This entry is derived from a study of metastatic and nonmetastatic thyroid tumors. Study conclusions and caveats: Patients with malignant thyroid tumors reportedly had significantly higher TCR beta diversity than those with benign nodules, in blood and tumor.

The TCR sequence derives from a female donor with papillary thyroid cancer or a benign thyroid nodule (not recorded which). Some clones in this sample may be carry-over from other donors' samples. Material: tumor tissue.

CDR3 sequence (DNA): TGCAGGACGGACGGAACCTATGGCTACACCTTC. Protein: CRTDGTYGYTF. V usage is TRBV20-1 and J usage is TRBJ1-2; no firm D call. The CDR3 is made up of 11 amino acids. CDR1 is DFQATT, CDR2 SNEGSKA, per germline (reference sequence).